This T cell receptor (beta chain) was observed in a study of graft-versus-host responses after intestinal transplantation. Notes on the study in general: The presence of high graft-versus-host to host-versus-graft clonal ratios in allografts characterized patients with graft-donor T cell macrochimerism. Declines in HvG clones occurring early post-transplant were associated with peak circulating GvH clone levels. Recipient marrow harbored GvH clones, some of which surfaced first in ileum or blood.

Bone marrow aspirates were taken post-transplant, from the posterior iliac crest or another site. As concerns this clone: Its antigen remains unknown.

Clones were sequenced by immunoSEQ multiplex PCR, and TCRdb holds only the in-frame ones, with some missing. The table includes about 64,000 clones, approximately 92% detected once. The receptor was derived from a human patient who received an intestinal transplant, so some T cells may come from the graft donor. This specimen consisted of bone marrow, obtained roughly 110 weeks after intestinal transplantation.

The CDR3 loop reads CASSRQGDGELFF. As DNA, the CDR3 is TGTGCCAGCAGTCGACAGGGGGACGGGGAGCTGTTTTTT. The chain combines TRBV28 with TRBJ2-2, with 9 positions matching TRBD1. J was trimmed by 7 bases and V by 5 bases; bases with no gene match: 2. The CDR3 has 13 amino acids. The germline gives CDR1 MDHEN, CDR2 SYDVKM.